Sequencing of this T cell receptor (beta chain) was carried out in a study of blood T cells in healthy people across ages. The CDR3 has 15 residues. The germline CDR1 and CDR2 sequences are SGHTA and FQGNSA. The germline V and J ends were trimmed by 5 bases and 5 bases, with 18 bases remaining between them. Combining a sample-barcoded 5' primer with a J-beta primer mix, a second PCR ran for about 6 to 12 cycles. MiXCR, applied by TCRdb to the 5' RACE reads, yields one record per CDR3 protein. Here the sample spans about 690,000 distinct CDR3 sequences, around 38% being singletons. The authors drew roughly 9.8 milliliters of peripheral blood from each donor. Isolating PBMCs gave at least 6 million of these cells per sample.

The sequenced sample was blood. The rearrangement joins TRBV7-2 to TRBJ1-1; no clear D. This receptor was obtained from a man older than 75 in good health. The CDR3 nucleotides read TGTGCCAGCAGCCCCCCGGAAAGAAAGAATACTGAAGCTTTCTTT. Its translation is CASSPPERKNTEAFF.